Below, 29 T cell receptor beta chains from the same sample are listed, as sequenced in a study of blood T cells in healthy people across ages. Together with a sample-barcoded 5' primer, a J-beta primer mix was included in a second PCR lasting roughly 6 to 12 cycles. TCRdb reprocessed the 5' RACE reads via MiXCR and lists one record per CDR3 protein. The table includes about 780,000 distinct CDR3 sequences, about half detected once. Sequenced input: blood. The receptors derive from an elderly man in good health.

The V call is TRBV7-3, the J call TRBJ1-1; 7 bases line up with TRBD1. CDR3 length equals 16 residues. Germline loops: CDR1 SGHTA, CDR2 FQGTGA. The trim removed 0 bases at V and 2 bases at J, leaving 6 bases unmatched. The CDR3 region has the DNA TGTGCCAGCAGCTTAACCTCCAGGGGGGCCAACACTGAAGCTTTCTTT. This encodes CASSLTSRGANTEAFF.

The chain links TRBV12-3 or TRBV12-4 to TRBJ2-1; no clear D gene. The CDR3 runs 14 residues. Trimming cost V 7 bases and J 4 bases, with 14 bases left between them. The DNA for the CDR3 is TGTGCCAGCACCTGGAACGGGTTGTACAATGAGCAGTTCTTC. This translates into CASTWNGLYNEQFF.

In its sample, this clonotype was seen a few times. V gene TRBV5-1 combines with J gene TRBJ2-1, with D possibly being TRBD1 (6 bases). The CDR3 is 17 amino acids. The germline CDR1 and CDR2 sequences are SGHRS and YFSETQ. V was cut by 1 base and J by 4 bases, with 18 bases left in between. CDR3 protein: CASSLSTGIVEYNEQFF. The CDR3 bases are TGCGCCAGCAGCTTGTCCACAGGGATAGTGGAGTACAATGAGCAGTTCTTC.

V and J are TRBV20-1 and TRBJ1-2, with 11 bases that match TRBD1. J gave up 6 bases and V 3 bases, and 9 bases lay outside the gene matches. This CDR3 spans 15 amino acids. Germline V CDR1 and CDR2: DFQATT, SNEGSKA (reference sequence). The CDR3 here is CSASGRTGGADGYTF. The CDR3 nucleotides are TGCAGTGCTAGTGGGAGGACAGGGGGCGCCGATGGCTACACCTTC.

Turning to this clonotype: The junction departs from the called germline gene at one end, perhaps through a read error. The rearrangement joins TRBV3-1 to TRBJ1-2; D is unresolved. The CDR3 covers 14 residues. Per germline, CDR1 LGHDT and CDR2 YNNKEL (reference sequence). CDR3 amino acids: CVSSQNRRFGGYTF. CDR3 nucleotide sequence: TGTGTCAGCAGCCAAAACCGTCGCTTTGGTGGCTACACCTTC.

V gene TRBV27 combines with J gene TRBJ2-7, with D perhaps assigned TRBD1 or TRBD2 (5 bases each). The V end was cut by 0 bases, the J end by 5 bases, with 8 bases between. This CDR3 has 13 amino acids. The germline V gene has CDR1 MNHEY and CDR2 SMNVEV (reference sequence). The CDR3 reads CASSLSGTDEQYF. In nucleotides, the CDR3 is TGTGCCAGCAGTTTATCCGGGACCGACGAGCAGTACTTC.

In the case of this clonotype: With a much larger clone just one base away, this may be a read error. The rearrangement links TRBV5-1 to TRBJ2-5; 9 positions match TRBD2. Trimming cost V 0 bases and J 5 bases; bases outside gene matches: 8. Looked up from germline, CDR1 is SGHRS and CDR2 is YFSETQ. The CDR3 runs 16 residues. The CDR3: CASSLAPAGGSETQYF. CDR3 in DNA: TGCGCCAGCAGCTTGGCCCCAGCGGGAGGTTCTGAGACCCAGTACTTC.

The rearrangement links TRBV29-1 to TRBJ2-3; D is uncertain. Germline lookup yields CDR1 SQVTM and CDR2 ANQGSEA. The CDR3 sequence is 13 residues long. Deletions cut 3 bases from V and 8 bases from J, with 15 bases between. The CDR3 bases are TGCAGCGTTGAGGTTCATGGTTGGCCTACGCAGTATTTT. This translates into CSVEVHGWPTQYF.

The chain links TRBV10-3 to TRBJ2-7; 7 bases are shared with TRBD1. The CDR3 is 14 amino acids. Looked up from germline, CDR1 is ENHRY and CDR2 is SYGVKD. V lost 0 bases and J lost 7; bases outside the gene matches: 6. The CDR3, as DNA: TGTGCCATCAGTGAGTCCTACAGGGGTGGGGAGCAGTACTTC. Its translation is CAISESYRGGEQYF.

This clonotype was recorded once. V is TRBV5-6 and J is TRBJ2-7; tentative D call: TRBD2 (5 bases). V was cut by 5 bases and J by 2 bases, with 14 bases left in between. CDR1 SGHDT and CDR2 YYEEEE come from the germline V gene. The CDR3 loop spans 14 amino acids. This CDR3 reads CASRPYSGTYEQYF. DNA of the CDR3: TGTGCCAGCAGGCCATACAGCGGAACCTACGAGCAGTACTTC.

V gene TRBV20-1 combines with J gene TRBJ2-1, with 13 bases lining up with TRBD2. Trimming took 0 bases from V and 4 from J; bases not matched to a gene: 6. The CDR3 contains 17 residues. Germline CDR1 reads DFQATT; CDR2 reads SNEGSKA (reference sequence). The CDR3 region is CSARDRTSGRGYNEQFF. The DNA for the CDR3 is TGCAGTGCTAGAGATCGAACTAGCGGGAGGGGGTACAATGAGCAGTTCTTC.

J is TRBJ2-4 and V is TRBV30; TRBD2 matches 12 bases. The DNA end is more similar to TRBJ2-7, so the J call may be wrong. Germline-derived CDR1 and CDR2 are GTSNPN and SVGIG (reference sequence). The CDR3 length is 14 residues. This CDR3 reads CAWTGLAGRYEQYF. CDR3 DNA sequence: TGTGCCTGGACAGGACTAGCGGGACGCTACGAGCAGTACTTC.

The rearrangement uses TRBV5-1 and TRBJ2-1; a weak D match, TRBD1 (6 bases). In germline, CDR1 is SGHRS, CDR2 YFSETQ. V lost 5 bases to trimming and J lost 3 bases, with 9 bases between them. The CDR3 sequence is 13 residues long. CDR3 protein: CASRGTIYNEQFF. Here the CDR3 DNA reads TGCGCCAGCAGGGGGACAATCTACAATGAGCAGTTCTTC.

J is TRBJ2-1 and V is TRBV20-1, with D possibly matching TRBD2 (6 bases). Germline CDR1 DFQATT, CDR2 SNEGSKA (reference sequence). CDR3 length: 16 amino acids. V lost 0 bases to trimming and J lost 5 bases, with 17 bases between them. The CDR3 coding sequence is TGCAGTGCTAGAGATGACGGGGCTAGCGCTGACAATGAGCAGTTCTTC. Protein sequence: CSARDDGASADNEQFF.

The chain employs TRBV6-5 and TRBJ1-6; 9 bases agree with TRBD1. The CDR3 consists of 14 residues. The V and J ends lost 5 bases and 7 bases, in that order; junction bases with no gene match: 3. Germline-derived CDR1 and CDR2 are MNHEY and SVGAGI. The CDR3 reads CASSRQGVNSPLHF. CDR3 in DNA: TGTGCCAGCAGTCGACAGGGGGTAAATTCACCCCTCCACTTT.

The gene calls are TRBV7-2 and TRBJ2-1, with TRBD1 matching 8 bases. The CDR3 length is 15 residues. V lost 5 bases and J lost 6; bases outside the gene matches: 9. CDR1 is SGHTA, CDR2 FQGNSA, per germline. The CDR3 sequence: CASSGTAGGFNEQFF. The CDR3 coding sequence is TGTGCCAGCAGCGGAACGGCAGGGGGCTTCAATGAGCAGTTCTTC.

V and J are TRBV5-1 and TRBJ2-1; 7 nucleotides agree with TRBD2. The trim removed 0 bases at V and 3 bases at J, leaving 9 bases unmatched. This CDR3 spans 17 amino acids. CDR1 is SGHRS, CDR2 YFSETQ, per germline. The CDR3 nucleotides read TGCGCCAGCAGCTTGGAAGGCGGGACTAAATTCTACAATGAGCAGTTCTTC. Its translation: CASSLEGGTKFYNEQFF. Full variable domain (outside the CDR3, taken from reference TRBV5-1 and TRBJ2-1): KAGVTQTPRYLIKTRGQQVTLSCSPISGHRSVSWYQQTPGQGLQFLFEYFSETQRNKGNFPGRFSGRQFSNSRSEMNVSTLELGDSALYLCASSLEGGTKFYNEQFFGPGTRLTVL.

This chain's CDR3 is CASRAGTAIQETQYF. The CDR3 bases are TGCGCCAGCAGGGCCGGGACAGCCATCCAGGAGACCCAGTACTTC. The genes are TRBV5-1 and TRBJ2-5; TRBD1 agrees at 7 bases. This CDR3 is built from 15 residues. With 5 bases clipped from V and 5 bases from J, the junction kept 12 bases outside the gene matches. CDR1 SGHRS and CDR2 YFSETQ come from the germline V gene.

This clonotype was counted only a few times. The gene calls are TRBV28 and TRBJ2-1; the match to TRBD2 covers 7 bases. Germline CDR1 MDHEN, CDR2 SYDVKM. V was pared by 7 bases and J by 2 bases, with 11 bases of the junction left unmatched. This CDR3 is 16 amino acids long. The CDR3 here is CASTSEGSGTYNEQFF. The CDR3 bases are TGTGCCAGCACCTCCGAGGGGAGCGGGACCTACAATGAGCAGTTCTTC.

Ten or more counts support this clonotype. V usage is TRBV20-1 and J usage is TRBJ2-4, with TRBD2 matching over 8 bases. The CDR3 is 18 residues long. The germline V gene encodes CDR1 DFQATT and CDR2 SNEGSKA (reference sequence). V gave up 3 bases and J gave up 2 bases; unmatched junction bases: 15. Here the CDR3 reads CSASDSGTAGASKNIQYF. The CDR3 DNA reads as TGCAGTGCTAGCGACTCCGGAACAGCGGGAGCATCCAAAAACATTCAGTACTTC.

The rearrangement uses TRBV6-4 and TRBJ2-1; TRBD2 matches 7 bases. The CDR3 totals 15 residues. CDR1 and CDR2 (germline): MRHNA, SNTAGT. Trimming at V came to 3 bases and at J to 7 bases, leaving 9 bases not matched to a gene. The CDR3 DNA follows: TGTGCCAGCAGTGAAGGCGGGAGTAAACTTAATGAGCAGTTCTTC. Translated: CASSEGGSKLNEQFF.

V is TRBV5-1 and J is TRBJ1-6; TRBD1 is a possible D gene (6 bases). The CDR3 sequence is 15 residues long. V dropped 2 bases and J dropped 5 bases, with 11 bases sitting between them. Looked up from germline, CDR1 is SGHRS and CDR2 is YFSETQ. The CDR3 region is CASSFSGDNNSPLHF. The CDR3 DNA follows: TGCGCCAGCAGCTTCTCGGGGGACAATAATTCACCCCTCCACTTT.

The chain employs TRBV13 and TRBJ2-1; possible D gene TRBD1, 6 bases. Germline assignment: CDR1 PRHDT and CDR2 FYEKMQ (reference sequence). The CDR3 contains 15 residues. Trimming pared 1 base from V and 1 base from J, leaving 8 bases between. The DNA for the CDR3 is TGTGCCAGCAGCTTAGACAGGGTTTCCTACAATGAGCAGTTCTTC. This codes for CASSLDRVSYNEQFF. Full variable domain (missing parts from reference TRBV13 and TRBJ2-1): AAGVIQSPRHLIKEKRETATLKCYPIPRHDTVYWYQQGPGQDPQFLISFYEKMQSDKGSIPDRFSAQQFSDYHSELNMSSLELGDSALYFCASSLDRVSYNEQFFGPGTRLTVL.

The chain recombines TRBV5-1 with TRBJ2-5; D possibly corresponds to TRBD1 (6 bases). The germline V and J ends were trimmed by 6 bases and 0 bases, with 15 bases remaining between them. This CDR3 spans 15 amino acids. Germline V gene sequence: CDR1 SGHRS, CDR2 YFSETQ. CDR3 sequence (DNA): TGCGCCAGCACCCTCGGGACACAAAACCAAGAGACCCAGTACTTC. Protein product: CASTLGTQNQETQYF. Full variable domain (outside the CDR3, taken from reference TRBV5-1 and TRBJ2-5): KAGVTQTPRYLIKTRGQQVTLSCSPISGHRSVSWYQQTPGQGLQFLFEYFSETQRNKGNFPGRFSGRQFSNSRSEMNVSTLELGDSALYLCASTLGTQNQETQYFGPGTRLLVL.

This chain links TRBV6-5 with TRBJ1-6; possible D gene TRBD1, 5 bases. The CDR3 loop spans 12 amino acids. V gave up 5 bases and J gave up 14 bases, with 13 bases separating them. The germline V gene has CDR1 MNHEY and CDR2 SVGAGI. As DNA, the CDR3 is TGTGCCAGCAGTAGAACGGGGGAATCCCTCCACTTT. Its protein product is CASSRTGESLHF.

This clonotype was counted ten times or more. J is TRBJ2-1 and V is TRBV7-3; TRBD2 agrees at 11 bases. CDR1 and CDR2 from the germline V gene are SGHTA and FQGTGA. The CDR3 is 14 residues long. V was clipped by 3 bases and J by 7 bases; unmatched bases: 2. This CDR3 is CASSLGLAVNEQFF. The DNA for the CDR3 is TGTGCCAGCAGCTTGGGACTAGCGGTAAATGAGCAGTTCTTC.

V is TRBV27 and J is TRBJ2-1; TRBD1 might be the D (6 bases). Trimming cost V 4 bases and J 2 bases, with 9 bases left between them. The CDR3 totals 14 residues. Germline V lookup: CDR1 MNHEY, CDR2 SMNVEV (reference sequence). Here the CDR3 reads CASSSGAAYNEQFF. CDR3 nucleotide sequence: TGTGCCAGCAGTTCAGGGGCCGCCTACAATGAGCAGTTCTTC.

V gene TRBV7-9 combines with J gene TRBJ2-6; 7 bases match TRBD1. Germline V gives CDR1 SEHNR, CDR2 FQNEAQ (reference sequence). This CDR3 has 18 amino acids. V trimming: 5 bases; J trimming: 0 bases; junction bases outside the gene matches: 10. The CDR3: CASSTGQLTRSGANVLTF. The CDR3 DNA sequence: TGTGCCAGCAGCACGGGACAGCTTACCCGCTCTGGGGCCAACGTCCTGACTTTC.

This clonotype has a count of ten or more. The rearrangement links TRBV29-1 to TRBJ2-5; D gene ambiguous. The DNA matches TRBJ2-7 better at its end, which makes the J call doubtful. The CDR3 covers 10 residues. Germline CDR1 SQVTM, CDR2 ANQGSEA. The CDR3 DNA follows: TGCAGCGTTGGCTTTGACGAGCAGTACTTC. Protein sequence: CSVGFDEQYF.